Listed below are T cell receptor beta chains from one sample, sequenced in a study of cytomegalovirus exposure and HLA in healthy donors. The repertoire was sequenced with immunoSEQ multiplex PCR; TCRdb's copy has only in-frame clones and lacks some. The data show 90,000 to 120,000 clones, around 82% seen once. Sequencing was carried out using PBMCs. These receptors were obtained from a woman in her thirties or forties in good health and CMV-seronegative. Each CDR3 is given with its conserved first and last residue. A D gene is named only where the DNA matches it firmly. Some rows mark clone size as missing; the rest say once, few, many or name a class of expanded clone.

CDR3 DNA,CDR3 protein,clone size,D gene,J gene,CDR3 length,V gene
TGTGCCAGCGCTCTAAGTGAGGGGAGGGGGACCCAGTACTTC,CASALSEGRGTQYF,NA,TRBD2,TRBJ2-5,14,TRBV9
TGCGCCAGCAGCTTGGCGGGGGGGTTTTACGAGCAGTACTTC,CASSLAGGFYEQYF,NA,TRBD2,TRBJ2-7,14,TRBV5-1
TGTGCCAGTAGTATAGGTTCAGGTCTAACCGTCGGCGAGCAGTACTTC,CASSIGSGLTVGEQYF,once,NA,TRBJ2-7,16,TRBV19
TGTGCCAGTTTCGGATTGGACCTAGCGGGAGGTAGAAAGACCCAGTACTTC,CASFGLDLAGGRKTQYF,NA,TRBD2,TRBJ2-5,17,TRBV27
TGTGCCAGCAGCTTGGGTAGCGGGAGCTTCAATGAGCAGTTCTTC,CASSLGSGSFNEQFF,NA,TRBD2,TRBJ2-1,15,TRBV7-3
TGTGCCAGCAGTTTGGGAGTCACCGGGGAGCTGTTTTTT,CASSLGVTGELFF,NA,NA,TRBJ2-2,13,TRBV27
TGTGCCACTCGGTCTGGCGGGGAGCTGTTTTTT,CATRSGGELFF,NA,NA,TRBJ2-2,11,TRBV10-3
TGTGCCAGCAGCTCCGTCGGGGAGCTCCTCTACAATGAGCAGTTCTTC,CASSSVGELLYNEQFF,NA,NA,TRBJ2-1,16,TRBV7-2
TGTGCCAGCAGCTCCCGACTAGCGGGATCCCACGAGCAGTACTTC,CASSSRLAGSHEQYF,NA,TRBD2,TRBJ2-7,15,TRBV7-2
TGTGCCAGCAGACAGGGAAGGGGCGGCTACACCTTC,CASRQGRGGYTF,NA,NA,TRBJ1-2,12,TRBV6-5
TGTGCCAGCAGTTTTTGGGCCGGGGTTGGGGCCAACGTCCTGACTTTC,CASSFWAGVGANVLTF,NA,NA,TRBJ2-6,16,TRBV27
TGTTCCAGCAGCTTTGGCGGGAGAACCGACGAGCAGTACTTC,CSSSFGGRTDEQYF,NA,TRBD2,TRBJ2-7,14,TRBV7-9
TGTGCCAGCAGGGACAGGGGGCGAAGGTTAGATACGCAGTATTTT,CASRDRGRRLDTQYF,NA,TRBD1,TRBJ2-3,15,TRBV6-6
TGTGCCAGCAGCTTGGGGGGGCAGGGGGGAAACACCATATATTTT,CASSLGGQGGNTIYF,NA,NA,TRBJ1-3,15,TRBV7-8
TGTGCCAGCGCATCTTCCTCGGACAGGGCGAACACCGGGGAGCTGTTTTTT,CASASSSDRANTGELFF,few,TRBD1,TRBJ2-2,17,TRBV13
TGTGCCAGCAGTTCGGCAGGGGGCACTGAAGCTTTCTTT,CASSSAGGTEAFF,NA,TRBD1,TRBJ1-1,13,TRBV27
TGTGCCAGCAGCTTAAGCGGGAGGAACCAAGAGACCCAGTACTTC,CASSLSGRNQETQYF,NA,TRBD2,TRBJ2-5,15,TRBV7-3
TGTGCCAGCAGCCAGGGACAGGGGACTGGGGCCAACGTCCTGACTTTC,CASSQGQGTGANVLTF,NA,TRBD1,TRBJ2-6,16,TRBV11-3
TGTGCCACCAGCAGACTAGCGGCGAACAATGAGCAGTTCTTC,CATSRLAANNEQFF,NA,TRBD2,TRBJ2-1,14,TRBV15
TGTGCCACCAGCAGAGATGCGGTCTCCTACGAGCAGTACTTC,CATSRDAVSYEQYF,NA,NA,TRBJ2-7,14,TRBV15
TGTGCCAGCAGCTTAGCGTTCCCCAGGGCTGGCTACACCTTC,CASSLAFPRAGYTF,NA,NA,TRBJ1-2,14,TRBV11-2
TGTGCCAGCAGCGAGCGGAGCAGCTCCTACAATGAGCAGTTCTTC,CASSERSSSYNEQFF,few,NA,TRBJ2-1,15,TRBV7-3
TGTGCCAGTAGTATACGACCTAGCGGGAGCACAGATACGCAGTATTTT,CASSIRPSGSTDTQYF,NA,TRBD2,TRBJ2-3,16,TRBV19
TGTGCCAGCAGTTTGGACAGGGCGAACACTGAAGCTTTCTTT,CASSLDRANTEAFF,NA,TRBD1,TRBJ1-1,14,TRBV28
TGTGCCAGCAGCCATCTAGCGGGAGAAATATCTTCCTACAATGAGCAGTTCTTC,CASSHLAGEISSYNEQFF,NA,TRBD2,TRBJ2-1,18,TRBV7-9
TGTGCCAGCAGCTTTAGGACAGAGAATTCACCCCTCCACTTT,CASSFRTENSPLHF,NA,NA,TRBJ1-6,14,TRBV7-9
TGTGCCAGCAGCTTAGGAGCGGGGCAGGGGAACACCGGGGAGCTGTTTTTT,CASSLGAGQGNTGELFF,few,TRBD2,TRBJ2-2,17,TRBV7-9
TGTGCCAGCAGGGCCGGGACAGGGGGTTATGGCTACACCTTC,CASRAGTGGYGYTF,once,TRBD1,TRBJ1-2,14,TRBV27
TGTGCCAGCAGAGACGGGACAGCCCTCTACGAGCAGTACTTC,CASRDGTALYEQYF,NA,TRBD1,TRBJ2-7,14,TRBV28
TGCGCCAGCGGGACAGGGGGCGCGGAGACCCAGTACTTC,CASGTGGAETQYF,NA,TRBD1,TRBJ2-5,13,TRBV5-1
TGTGCCAGCAGCTTTAATCCAGATACGCAGTATTTT,CASSFNPDTQYF,NA,NA,TRBJ2-3,12,TRBV5-6
TGTGCCAGCAGTTTAACCTCAGGACTAGCGGGAGGGATCTCCTACGAGCAGTACTTC,CASSLTSGLAGGISYEQYF,NA,TRBD2,TRBJ2-7,19,TRBV27
TGTGCCACCCGACCGCGGACTTCCCTCCACGAGCAGTACTTC,CATRPRTSLHEQYF,NA,NA,TRBJ2-7,14,TRBV2
TGTGCCAGCAGCTTATTCGCGGCAGATCAAGAGACCCAGTACTTC,CASSLFAADQETQYF,once,NA,TRBJ2-5,15,TRBV11-2
TGTGCCACCGCCAAGGGACAGGCCCGTAATCAGCCCCAGCATTTT,CATAKGQARNQPQHF,NA,TRBD1,TRBJ1-5,15,TRBV6-6
TGTGCCAGCAGCTGGGGGGGGGAAGAAGCTTTCTTT,CASSWGGEEAFF,NA,NA,TRBJ1-1,12,TRBV13
TGCACCAGCAGCCATCCCTTAACCGGGACTAGCGGGAGACATGCGAACACCGGGGAGCTGTTTTTT,CTSSHPLTGTSGRHANTGELFF,NA,NA,TRBJ2-2,22,TRBV1
TGTGCCTCCTCAGGGGGCCCCGGAAGGCAGCCCCAGCATTTT,CASSGGPGRQPQHF,NA,TRBD1,TRBJ1-5,14,TRBV19
TGTGCCAGCAGTTTTTTTGGAGTTAACACTGAAGCTTTCTTT,CASSFFGVNTEAFF,few,NA,TRBJ1-1,14,TRBV28
TGCGCCAGCAGCCATATAGCTAGCGGCGGGGAGCTGTTTTTT,CASSHIASGGELFF,few,TRBD2,TRBJ2-2,14,TRBV4-3
TGTGCCAGTAGTATAGATCGGGAGACAGCCGTATACGAGCAGTACTTC,CASSIDRETAVYEQYF,few,NA,TRBJ2-7,16,TRBV19
TGTGCCAGCCAGAACAGTGCTAATGAAAAACTGTTTTTT,CASQNSANEKLFF,NA,NA,TRBJ1-4,13,TRBV19
TGTGCCAGCAGCGTAGACAACACTAATGAAAAACTGTTTTTT,CASSVDNTNEKLFF,NA,NA,TRBJ1-4,14,TRBV9
TGTGCCAGCAGTAGGGCCCTTGGCGGGGCTTGGGGAGAGACCCAGTACTTC,CASSRALGGAWGETQYF,NA,NA,TRBJ2-5,17,TRBV28
TGCGCCAGCAGCTTAATAGACGGGTACGAGCAGTACTTC,CASSLIDGYEQYF,NA,NA,TRBJ2-7,13,TRBV5-1
TGTGCCACCAGCCCTCAGGGTTATGGCGGGGAGCTGTTTTTT,CATSPQGYGGELFF,few,NA,TRBJ2-2,14,TRBV15
TGTGCCAGCACCCTTCAGGGTTTCTATGGCTACACCTTC,CASTLQGFYGYTF,NA,NA,TRBJ1-2,13,TRBV28
TGCAGCGTTCACCATTTGGGACAGGGCAAAAACATTCAGTACTTC,CSVHHLGQGKNIQYF,NA,TRBD1,TRBJ2-4,15,TRBV29-1
TGTGCCGGCAGCTTAGCCGACAGGGCGGGCGGCTACACCTTC,CAGSLADRAGGYTF,NA,TRBD1,TRBJ1-2,14,TRBV7-6
TGTGCCAGCTCGTCCCTCCGGTACAATGAGCAGTTCTTC,CASSSLRYNEQFF,NA,NA,TRBJ2-1,13,TRBV27
TGTGCCAGCAGCTTTCAGGGAAAGGGAGGCTACACCTTC,CASSFQGKGGYTF,once,NA,TRBJ1-2,13,TRBV5-6
TGTGCCAGTAGTATAATTCTTACAGGGGCTAACAATGAGCAGTTCTTC,CASSIILTGANNEQFF,NA,TRBD1,TRBJ2-1,16,TRBV19
TGTGCCAGCCTCACCCGGGGGGAAGCTTTCTTT,CASLTRGEAFF,NA,NA,TRBJ1-1,11,TRBV28
TGTGCCAGCAGCGCTAAGTTACAGGGGGCTCGAGAGACCCAGTACTTC,CASSAKLQGARETQYF,NA,TRBD1,TRBJ2-5,16,TRBV5-4